A single count supports the clone carrying this T cell receptor beta chain. As yet, its antigen is unknown. The record originates from a study of cytomegalovirus exposure and HLA in healthy donors. Separate from the roughly 610-subject first cohort, the roughly 110-subject validation cohort was the one that the donors belonged to. General observations from the study: While the bulk of TCR sequences proved rare, some public TCRs turned up in many donors. A subsequent analysis found that TCR clusters from the first cohort also tended to co-occur in the approximately 120 validation repertoires, with about 94% of cluster scores above 0. TCR beta chains numbering roughly 150 were designated cytomegalovirus-associated.

The CDR3 runs 15 residues. With 6 bases removed from V and 4 bases from J, the gap between germline ends came to 16 bases. Germline V gene sequence: CDR1 MDHEN, CDR2 SYDVKM. The assay was immunoSEQ multiplex PCR, and TCRdb's table has in-frame clones only and misses some. Among about 130,000 clones, 89% were seen once, and the ten largest hold over 9%. The material sequenced was PBMCs. The J gene is TRBJ1-5, the V gene TRBV28; D is ambiguous. The receptor comes from a woman aged 18-29 years in good health and CMV-seropositive. CDR3 protein: CASSQSGRPNQPQHF. The CDR3 nucleotides are TGTGCCAGCAGCCAAAGCGGCAGGCCGAATCAGCCCCAGCATTTT. The entire variable domain, with the rest obtained from reference TRBV28 and TRBJ1-5, is as follows: DVKVTQSSRYLVKRTGEKVFLECVQDMDHENMFWYRQDPGLGLRLIYFSYDVKMKEKGDIPEGYSVSREKKERFSLILESASTNQTSMYLCASSQSGRPNQPQHFGDGTRLSIL.